Below, 30 T cell receptor beta chains from the same sample are listed, as sequenced in a study of OX40 agonist ivuxolimab in advanced cancers. Using immunoSEQ multiplex PCR, the repertoire was profiled, and TCRdb retains in-frame clones only, with some absent. The sample consists of about 12,000 clones, 60% to 80% of them appearing once. The specimen comprised CD4+ or CD8+ T cells sorted from blood, sampled in a trial of the OX40 agonist ivuxolimab. The receptors originated from an adult with an advanced solid tumor such as melanoma, head and neck, liver or kidney cancer.

The genes are TRBV7-6 and TRBJ1-1; a weak D match, TRBD1 (5 bases). This CDR3 is 13 amino acids long. The germline CDR1 and CDR2 sequences are SGHVS and FNYEAQ. Trimming stripped 3 bases from V and 4 bases from J, with 9 bases between. As DNA, the CDR3 is TGTGCCAGCAGCTTGGGGGAAGGCACTGAAGCTTTCTTT. Its protein is CASSLGEGTEAFF. The full variable domain, its missing parts supplied by reference TRBV7-6 and TRBJ1-1, is GAGVSQSPRYKVTKRGQDVALRCDPISGHVSLYWYRQALGQGPEFLTYFNYEAQQDKSGLPNDRFSAERPEGSISTLTIQRTEQRDSAMYRCASSLGEGTEAFFGQGTRLTVV.

This clone has only a few counts. The chain joins TRBV6-5 to TRBJ2-1; 9 bases fit TRBD1. Germline loops: CDR1 MNHEY, CDR2 SVGAGI. The CDR3 spans 13 residues. J gave up 9 bases and V 5 bases, and 5 bases lay outside the gene matches. The CDR3 region is CASSPLTGGEQFF. CDR3 DNA sequence: TGTGCCAGCAGTCCGTTGACAGGGGGTGAGCAGTTCTTC.

The chain recombines TRBV30 with TRBJ1-1; D uncertain. This CDR3 has 17 amino acids. Germline CDR1 GTSNPN, CDR2 SVGIG (reference sequence). Trimming took off 4 bases at V and 0 bases at J, with 21 bases between the two ends. The CDR3 DNA sequence: TGTGCCTGGACGCTCGCCACCCACGGCTTAATGAACACTGAAGCTTTCTTT. This gives the protein CAWTLATHGLMNTEAFF.

This clone is medium-sized in the sample. Other DNA sequences in this specimen translate into the identical CDR3. V and J are TRBV6-1 and TRBJ1-1; D uncertain. The CDR3 length is 15 residues. V lost 0 bases to trimming and J lost 1 base, with 9 bases between them. The germline V gene encodes CDR1 MNHNS and CDR2 SASEGT. This CDR3 reads CASSEAPVGNTEAFF. The CDR3 region has the DNA TGTGCCAGCAGTGAAGCGCCAGTTGGGAACACTGAAGCTTTCTTT.

The J gene is TRBJ2-1, the V gene TRBV19; 9 bases are shared with TRBD2. CDR1 and CDR2 from the germline V gene are LNHDA and SQIVND (reference sequence). This CDR3 is built from 15 residues. Trimming cost V 8 bases and J 3 bases; bases outside gene matches: 8. The CDR3 loop is CASSQTSGDYNEQFF. The DNA of the CDR3 is TGTGCCAGTTCCCAGACTAGCGGAGACTACAATGAGCAGTTCTTC.

The chain employs TRBV30 and TRBJ1-3; D unresolved. CDR1 and CDR2 from the germline V gene are GTSNPN and SVGIG (reference sequence). This CDR3 spans 12 amino acids. Trimming removed 4 bases from V and 0 bases from J, with 4 bases in between. This CDR3 is CAWKASGNTIYF. CDR3 in DNA: TGTGCCTGGAAGGCCTCTGGAAACACCATATATTTT.

The chain uses TRBV5-8 and TRBJ1-1; D is unclear. Germline-derived CDR1 and CDR2 are SGHTS and YDEGEE. Deletions cut 4 bases from V and 4 bases from J, with 11 bases between. CDR3 length: 13 residues. CDR3 in amino acids: CASSLRVFTEAFF. The CDR3 bases are TGTGCCAGCAGCCTTCGGGTCTTCACTGAAGCTTTCTTT. Variable domain in full (rest from reference TRBV5-8 and TRBJ1-1): EAGVTQSPTHLIKTRGQQATLRCSPISGHTSVYWYQQALGLGLQFLLWYDEGEERNRGNFPPRFSGRQFPNYSSELNVNALELEDSALYLCASSLRVFTEAFFGQGTRLTVV.

V gene TRBV5-1 combines with J gene TRBJ1-1; D uncertain. Germline values: CDR1 SGHRS, CDR2 YFSETQ. The CDR3 has 13 amino acids. V was clipped by 6 bases and J by 1 base, with 10 bases between them. Here the CDR3 DNA reads TGCGCCAGCACCTCCGAGCGGAACACTGAAGCTTTCTTT. Its translation: CASTSERNTEAFF.

The chain employs TRBV7-3 and TRBJ1-5; D gene uncertain. The CDR3 totals 13 residues. Between the trimmed V and J ends, which lost 2 bases and 6 bases, there was a span of 8 bases. Germline assignment: CDR1 SGHTA and CDR2 FQGTGA. This CDR3 is CASSLEGIQPQHF. In DNA form, the CDR3 reads TGTGCCAGCAGCTTAGAGGGAATTCAGCCCCAGCATTTT.

The CDR3 reads CASSHQGGNEQFF. CDR3 coding DNA: TGTGCCAGCAGTCACCAGGGCGGCAATGAGCAGTTCTTC. V and J are TRBV6-5 and TRBJ2-1; D is perhaps TRBD1 (5 bases). Germline assignment: CDR1 MNHEY and CDR2 SVGAGI. The length of the CDR3 is 13 residues. V lost 5 bases, J lost 6 bases, and 11 bases lay in between.

DNA for the CDR3: TGTGCCAGCAGCATGACAGCTAACGAGCAGTACTTC. It translates to CASSMTANEQYF. The genes are TRBV5-4 and TRBJ2-7, with a weak D call TRBD1 (5 bases). The ends were cut back, 4 bases at V and 5 bases at J, with 10 bases in the middle. The length of the CDR3 is 12 residues. Germline CDR1 reads SGHNT; CDR2 reads YYREEE (reference sequence).

Only a few counts were recorded for this clone. V usage is TRBV18 and J usage is TRBJ2-1; D is possibly TRBD2 (7 bases). Germline CDR1 and CDR2: KGHSH and LQKENI. Deletions cut 3 bases from V and 3 bases from J, with 12 bases between. The CDR3 is 15 amino acids. The CDR3 loop is CASSPEGGVYNEQFF. The CDR3 DNA follows: TGTGCCAGCTCACCGGAAGGGGGGGTCTACAATGAGCAGTTCTTC.

This chain connects TRBV7-2 to TRBJ2-1; D ambiguous. The V end was cut by 5 bases, the J end by 0 bases, with 2 bases between. The CDR3 is 12 residues long. Germline CDR1 reads SGHTA; CDR2 reads FQGNSA. The CDR3 DNA follows: TGTGCCAGCAGCGCCTCCTACAATGAGCAGTTCTTC. Encoded protein: CASSASYNEQFF.

The chain has TRBV30 and TRBJ2-5; D uncertain. This CDR3 spans 13 amino acids. The germline V gene encodes CDR1 GTSNPN and CDR2 SVGIG (reference sequence). Trimming took 0 bases from V and 2 from J, leaving 7 bases between them. CDR3 sequence (DNA): TGTGCCTGGAGTGTAGTGCAGCAAGAGACCCAGTACTTC. This encodes CAWSVVQQETQYF.

V usage is TRBV4-2 and J usage is TRBJ1-6; D perhaps matches TRBD1 (6 bases). This CDR3 has 14 amino acids. Germline V gives CDR1 LGHNA, CDR2 YNFKEQ. The ends were cut back, 10 bases at V and 10 bases at J, with 20 bases in the middle. Here the CDR3 DNA reads TGTGCCACTGGCGGACAGAAGGATTCATCACCCCTCCACTTT. It translates to CATGGQKDSSPLHF.

Details on this clone: At one end, the junction sequence differs from germline, possibly due to a read error. V gene TRBV7-7 combines with J gene TRBJ2-1; a weak D match, TRBD2 (5 bases). CDR1 SSHAT and CDR2 FNYEAQ come from the germline V gene (reference sequence). The CDR3 runs to 16 residues. CDR3 coding DNA: TGTGCTAGCAGCAAAGAGGTAGGGAGCTCCTACAATGAGCAGTTCTTC. It codes for CASSKEVGSSYNEQFF.

The V call is TRBV20-1, the J call TRBJ2-1; D is undetermined. Germline-derived CDR1 and CDR2 are DFQATT and SNEGSKA (reference sequence). The V end was cut by 7 bases, the J end by 3 bases, with 7 bases between. CDR3 length: 11 amino acids. CDR3 DNA sequence: TGCAGTGGACGGCTCTACAATGAGCAGTTCTTC. Encoded protein: CSGRLYNEQFF.

This sequence joins TRBV5-4 and TRBJ2-7; a weak D match, TRBD1 (6 bases). Germline CDR1 SGHNT, CDR2 YYREEE (reference sequence). The CDR3 contains 15 residues. V was shortened by 4 bases and J by 2 bases, with 16 bases between the two germline ends. The CDR3 DNA follows: TGTGCCAGCAGCCTGGGGCCCAGGGGCCCCTACGAGCAGTACTTC. Its translation is CASSLGPRGPYEQYF.

Here the CDR3 reads CASSYSAGVEVNEQFF. DNA for the CDR3: TGTGCCAGCAGTTATTCAGCGGGAGTGGAGGTAAATGAGCAGTTCTTC. V gene TRBV6-5 combines with J gene TRBJ2-1; 8 positions match TRBD2. The CDR3 contains 16 residues. V was clipped by 3 bases and J by 7 bases; unmatched bases: 11. CDR1 and CDR2 (germline): MNHEY, SVGAGI.

The gene calls are TRBV29-1 and TRBJ1-5; D possibly corresponds to TRBD1 (5 bases). The germline V and J ends were trimmed by 3 bases and 5 bases, with 11 bases remaining between them. CDR3 size: 13 residues. CDR1 is SQVTM, CDR2 ANQGSEA, per germline. The CDR3 nucleotides are TGCAGCGTTGATGGCGGGGACGATCAGCCCCAGCATTTT. This sequence encodes CSVDGGDDQPQHF. Together with reference TRBV29-1 and TRBJ1-5, the CDR3 gives the full variable domain: SAVISQKPSRDICQRGTSLTIQCQVDSQVTMMFWYRQQPGQSLTLIATANQGSEATYESGFVIDKFPISRPNLTFSTLTVSNMSPEDSSIYLCSVDGGDDQPQHFGDGTRLSIL.

In this sample, this clone turned up a few times. V gene TRBV4-1 combines with J gene TRBJ1-1; D unresolved. V lost 0 bases and J 1 base, leaving 3 bases between the germline ends. CDR3 length equals 13 residues. Germline V gene sequence: CDR1 MGHRA, CDR2 YSYEKL. The CDR3 coding sequence is TGCGCCAGCAGCCAAGATCCGAACACTGAAGCTTTCTTT. Its protein product is CASSQDPNTEAFF.

The gene calls are TRBV6-5 and TRBJ1-5, with TRBD1 matching over 7 bases. Per germline, CDR1 MNHEY and CDR2 SVGAGI. Germline trimming cut 5 bases from V and 2 bases from J; bases unmatched to any gene: 3. The CDR3 length is 14 residues. CDR3: CASSAGTGNQPQHF. The CDR3 coding sequence is TGTGCCAGCAGTGCGGGGACAGGCAATCAGCCCCAGCATTTT.

The gene calls are TRBV5-5 and TRBJ2-2; unclear D gene. CDR1 and CDR2 (germline): SGHKS, YYEKEE (reference sequence). CDR3 length: 16 amino acids. V lost 2 bases and J lost 6, with 17 bases in between. CDR3 loop: CASSFPTGNLAGELFF. Here the CDR3 DNA reads TGTGCCAGCAGCTTCCCGACTGGGAATCTGGCCGGGGAGCTGTTTTTT. Supplemented by reference TRBV5-5 and TRBJ2-2, the full variable domain reads DAGVTQSPTHLIKTRGQQVTLRCSPISGHKSVSWYQQVLGQGPQFIFQYYEKEERGRGNFPDRFSARQFPNYSSELNVNALLLGDSALYLCASSFPTGNLAGELFFGEGSRLTVL.

The V gene is TRBV9, the J gene TRBJ2-5, with a possible D match to TRBD2 (5 bases). Germline CDR1 is SGDLS and CDR2 is YYNGEE. This CDR3 is built from 12 residues. The V gene lost 0 bases and the J gene lost 5 bases, with 5 bases spanning the gap. As DNA, the CDR3 is TGTGCCAGCAGCGTAGCGGGGGAGACCCAGTACTTC. Translation gives CASSVAGETQYF.

This rearrangement joins TRBV19 to TRBJ2-7; D is unresolved. Trimming took off 3 bases at V and 1 base at J, with 10 bases between the two ends. The CDR3 has 14 residues. Germline values: CDR1 LNHDA, CDR2 SQIVND (reference sequence). The DNA of the CDR3 is TGTGCCAGTAGTATCTATGAAAGGTCCTACGAGCAGTACTTC. Encoded protein: CASSIYERSYEQYF.

The CDR3 DNA reads TGTGCCAGCAGCCCGCTGTCGACAGTCGGATATGGCTACACCTTC. Protein product: CASSPLSTVGYGYTF. The V call is TRBV28, the J call TRBJ1-2; a possible D gene is TRBD1 (5 bases). CDR3 length: 15 amino acids. Germline lookup yields CDR1 MDHEN and CDR2 SYDVKM. The V and J ends lost 6 bases and 5 bases respectively, with 19 bases between them.

The V call is TRBV5-1, the J call TRBJ1-5; D unclear. Trimming cost V 4 bases and J 1 base, with 9 bases left between them. Per germline, CDR1 SGHRS and CDR2 YFSETQ. The CDR3 covers 14 residues. This CDR3 is CASSPDESNQPQHF. In DNA, the CDR3 is TGCGCCAGCAGCCCGGACGAGAGCAATCAGCCCCAGCATTTT.

This clone has just one count. The genes are TRBV6-4 and TRBJ1-2; tentative D call: TRBD1 (6 bases). The CDR3 contains 14 residues. The germline gives CDR1 MRHNA, CDR2 SNTAGT. Trimming took off 7 bases at V and 4 bases at J, with 16 bases between the two ends. Here the CDR3 DNA reads TGTGCCAGCAAACCCCGGGAGGGGGTCTATGGCTACACCTTC. It specifies CASKPREGVYGYTF.

Details on this clone: A much larger clone differs by one base, so this may be a read error. The chain employs TRBV27 and TRBJ2-3; no clear D gene. The CDR3 contains 14 residues. Trimming took off 0 bases at V and 1 base at J, with 5 bases between the two ends. CDR1 and CDR2 from the germline V gene are MNHEY and SMNVEV (reference sequence). The CDR3 bases are TGTGCCAGCAGTTTATCGGTGGGCACAGATACGCAGTATTTT. Translating it yields CASSLSVGTDTQYF.

The chain carries TRBV4-1 and TRBJ2-7; D tentatively reads TRBD1 or TRBD2 (5 bases each). Trimming removed 1 base at V and 3 bases at J, with 7 bases between. Per the germline V gene, CDR1 is MGHRA and CDR2 is YSYEKL. The CDR3 has 13 amino acids. CDR3 DNA: TGCGCCAGCAGCCAAGGGGGGAACTACGAGCAGTACTTC. Translated: CASSQGGNYEQYF.